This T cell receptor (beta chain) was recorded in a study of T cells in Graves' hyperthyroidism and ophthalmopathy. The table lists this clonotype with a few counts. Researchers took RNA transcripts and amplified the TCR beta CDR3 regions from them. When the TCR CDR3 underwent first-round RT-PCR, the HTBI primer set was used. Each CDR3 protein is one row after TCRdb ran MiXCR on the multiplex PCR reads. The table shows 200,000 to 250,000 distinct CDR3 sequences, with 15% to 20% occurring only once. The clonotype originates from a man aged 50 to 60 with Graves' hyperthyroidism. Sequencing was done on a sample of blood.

The CDR3 sequence is CASSSDSLSNQPQHF. The CDR3 DNA sequence: TGTGCCAGCAGCTCGGACAGTTTGAGCAATCAGCCCCAGCATTTT. This chain connects TRBV7-2 to TRBJ1-5; D perhaps matches TRBD1 (6 bases). The germline V and J ends were trimmed by 4 bases and 1 base, with 11 bases remaining between them. This CDR3 has 15 amino acids. From germline, CDR1 is SGHTA and CDR2 FQGNSA. Supplemented by reference TRBV7-2 and TRBJ1-5, the full variable domain reads GAGVSQSPSNKVTEKGKDVELRCDPISGHTALYWYRQSLGQGLEFLIYFQGNSAPDKSGLPSDRFSAERTGGSVSTLTIQRTQQEDSAVYLCASSSDSLSNQPQHFGDGTRLSIL.